This TCR beta chain was sequenced in a study of regulatory T cells in long-lasting Graves disease. Study-wide results and limits: Among persistent patients, a larger number of public clonotypes were shared (roughly 2,700) than among newly diagnosed patients (roughly 970). The study found lower TCR diversity in persistent Graves' patients than in newly diagnosed ones. Persistent disease preferred TRBV28, TRBJ1-2 and TRBJ2-5; new disease, TRBV20-1 and TRBJ2-1.

A word on this clonotype: The antigen is undetermined.

The CDR3 is 16 residues long. Trimming removed 6 bases at V and 2 bases at J, with 14 bases between. CDR3-region Arm-PCR and iRepertoire HTBI primers produced the TCR beta libraries. TCRdb re-analysed the multiplex PCR reads in MiXCR, keeping a single row per CDR3 protein. The sample has roughly 490,000 distinct CDR3 sequences; under 25% are singletons. Time point noted: persistent/refractory GD, antithyroid drugs over 5 years with positive TRAb. Extracted RNA from PBMCs served as the source of the TCR library. The sequences come from peripheral blood mononuclear cells (PBMCs), collected when the disease was refractory, from a patient treated with antithyroid drugs. This receptor was taken from a female donor with Graves disease. V gene TRBV12-3 or TRBV12-4 combines with J gene TRBJ2-6; D perhaps matches TRBD2 (6 bases). For the CDR3, the DNA is TGTGCCAGCAGGGACCCCGGGAGACCTGGGGCCAACGTCCTGACTTTC. Translating gives CASRDPGRPGANVLTF.